The subject of this entry is one T cell receptor beta chain. The data were obtained in a study of blood T cell repertoires in COVID-19. At the level of the study: Acute and convalescent COVID-19 specimens originated in the United States, Italy and Spain. The analysed material was cDNA or gDNA that came from T cells, B-cell-depleted T cells, or PBMCs.

The CDR3 contains 12 residues. Germline V CDR1 and CDR2: SGHTA, FQGNSA. V was pared by 1 base and J by 10 bases, with 8 bases between. In the original processing: For nucleated cells, counts were estimated from reference gene primer amplification. Profiled with immunoSEQ multiplex PCR; TCRdb holds only in-frame clones, not every one. V and J calls and clone size follow that table, whereas D and trimming were derived from the DNA. The data hold roughly 330,000 clones, with roughly 83% observed a single time. The clonotype originates from a woman in her 50s with acute or convalescent COVID-19. The chain combines TRBV7-2 with TRBJ2-4; D is uncertain. Sequencing used peripheral blood. The CDR3 DNA reads TGTGCCAGCAGCTTAGACTACGGTATTCAGTACTTC. Its protein product is CASSLDYGIQYF.